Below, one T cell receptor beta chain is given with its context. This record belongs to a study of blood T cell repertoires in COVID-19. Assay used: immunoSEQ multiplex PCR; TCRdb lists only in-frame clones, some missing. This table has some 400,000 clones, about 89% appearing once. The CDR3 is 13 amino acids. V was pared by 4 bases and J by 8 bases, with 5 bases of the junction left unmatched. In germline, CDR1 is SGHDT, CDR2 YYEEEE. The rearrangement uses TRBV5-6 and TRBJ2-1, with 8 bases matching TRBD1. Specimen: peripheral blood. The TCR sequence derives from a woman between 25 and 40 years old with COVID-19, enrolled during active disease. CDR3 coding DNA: TGTGCCAGCAGCCTACAGGGGGGAGATGAGCAGTTCTTC. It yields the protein CASSLQGGDEQFF. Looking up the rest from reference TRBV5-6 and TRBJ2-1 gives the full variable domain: DAGVTQSPTHLIKTRGQQVTLRCSPKSGHDTVSWYQQALGQGPQFIFQYYEEEERQRGNFPDRFSGHQFPNYSSELNVNALLLGDSALYLCASSLQGGDEQFFGPGTRLTVL.